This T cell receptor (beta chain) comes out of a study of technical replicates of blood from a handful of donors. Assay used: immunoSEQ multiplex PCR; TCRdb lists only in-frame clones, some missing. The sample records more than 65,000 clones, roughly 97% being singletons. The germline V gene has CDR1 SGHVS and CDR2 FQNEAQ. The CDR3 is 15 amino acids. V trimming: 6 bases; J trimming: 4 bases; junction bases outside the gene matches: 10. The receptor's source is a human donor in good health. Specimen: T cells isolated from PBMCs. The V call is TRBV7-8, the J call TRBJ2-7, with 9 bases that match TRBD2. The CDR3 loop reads CASSWSGRTLYEQYF. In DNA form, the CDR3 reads TGTGCCAGCAGTTGGAGCGGGAGGACCCTTTACGAGCAGTACTTC.